These 29 T cell receptor beta chains share one sample of origin, sequenced in a study of T cell responses to AZD1222 COVID-19 vaccine. Profiled with immunoSEQ multiplex PCR; TCRdb holds only in-frame clones, not every one. The sample yields tens of thousands of clones, 88% seen once. Sequencing used peripheral blood, obtained on day 0 of MenACWY control vaccination. These receptors were collected from an adult in good health.

The genes are TRBV6-5 and TRBJ1-2; D gene ambiguous. Germline V gene data show CDR1 as MNHEY and CDR2 as SVGAGI. The V and J ends lost 2 bases and 4 bases respectively, with 11 bases between them. CDR3 length equals 14 residues. The CDR3 coding sequence is TGTGCCAGCAGTTACCGGGAACGGGCCTATGGCTACACCTTC. It specifies CASSYRERAYGYTF.

DNA for the CDR3: TGCGCCAGCAGCTCGGGACAGTCTGAAGAGACCCAGTACTTC. Its translation: CASSSGQSEETQYF. The V gene is TRBV5-1, the J gene TRBJ2-5, with 7 bases fitting TRBD1. The J segment lost 3 bases and the V segment lost 3 bases, leaving 5 bases of the junction unmatched. The V gene's germline CDR1 is SGHRS and CDR2 YFSETQ. The CDR3 is made up of 14 amino acids. Full variable domain (missing parts from reference TRBV5-1 and TRBJ2-5): KAGVTQTPRYLIKTRGQQVTLSCSPISGHRSVSWYQQTPGQGLQFLFEYFSETQRNKGNFPGRFSGRQFSNSRSEMNVSTLELGDSALYLCASSSGQSEETQYFGPGTRLLVL.

The V and J genes are TRBV4-3 and TRBJ1-2; maybe TRBD1 (5 bases). The V end lost 2 bases, the J end lost 3 bases, and 7 bases lay between the germline ends. Germline V CDR1 and CDR2: LGHNA, YSLEER. CDR3 length: 13 amino acids. In DNA, the CDR3 is TGCGCCAGCAGCCAATTGGGGGACTATGGCTACACCTTC. Translation: CASSQLGDYGYTF.

The chain uses TRBV3-1 (or the pseudogene TRBV3-2) and TRBJ2-1; 12 bases fit TRBD2. Germline assignment: CDR1 LGHDT and CDR2 YNNKEL (reference sequence). J gave up 6 bases and V 3 bases, and 9 bases lay outside the gene matches. The CDR3 consists of 17 residues. In DNA form, the CDR3 reads TGTGCCAGCAGCCATGGACTAGCGGGGTCCAAAGGCAATGAGCAGTTCTTC. Its translation: CASSHGLAGSKGNEQFF.

The chain couples TRBV9 to TRBJ2-3; tentative D call: TRBD1 (6 bases). Trimming took off 0 bases at V and 2 bases at J, with 10 bases between the two ends. The CDR3 spans 15 residues. CDR1 is SGDLS, CDR2 YYNGEE, per germline. The CDR3 DNA reads as TGTGCCAGCAGCGTAGCGGGACACCACACAGATACGCAGTATTTT. It is translated as CASSVAGHHTDTQYF.

This clone has only one observation. The gene calls are TRBV2 and TRBJ1-6; D is undetermined. With 8 bases removed from V and 9 bases from J, the gap between germline ends came to 11 bases. CDR3 length equals 12 residues. CDR1 is SNHLY and CDR2 is FYNNEI in the germline V gene. Here the CDR3 DNA reads TGTGCCAGCGGAACGGGAATTTCACCCCTCCACTTT. Protein sequence: CASGTGISPLHF.

The chain uses TRBV6-5 and TRBJ1-1; no firm D call. Germline V lookup: CDR1 MNHEY, CDR2 SVGAGI. The V end lost 5 bases, the J end lost 1 base, and 11 bases lay between the germline ends. The CDR3 has 14 residues. CDR3: CASSQSHANTEAFF. The CDR3 DNA reads TGTGCCAGCAGTCAATCCCATGCGAACACTGAAGCTTTCTTT.

V is TRBV28 and J is TRBJ1-1; a weak D match, TRBD1 (5 bases). The CDR3 has 15 amino acids. V was trimmed by 3 bases and J by 2 bases, leaving 13 bases between them. Germline CDR1 is MDHEN and CDR2 is SYDVKM. The CDR3 DNA is TGTGCCAGCAGTTTGGGGGGGAGGGTAAACACTGAAGCTTTCTTT. Its protein product is CASSLGGRVNTEAFF.

The gene calls are TRBV6-4 and TRBJ2-2, with no clear D. This CDR3 contains 13 residues. From germline, CDR1 is MRHNA and CDR2 SNTAGT. V shed 2 bases and J shed 7 bases, with 8 bases lying between them. In DNA, the CDR3 is TGTGCCAGCAGTGACAGGGAAGGCGGGGAGCTGTTTTTT. Translating it yields CASSDREGGELFF.

The chain employs TRBV3-1 (or the pseudogene TRBV3-2) and TRBJ1-6; possibly TRBD1 for D (6 bases). Germline values: CDR1 LGHDT, CDR2 YNNKEL (reference sequence). The CDR3 contains 15 residues. The V end lost 0 bases, the J end lost 10 bases, and 13 bases lay between the germline ends. The CDR3, as DNA: TGTGCCAGCAGCCAAGATCCCAGGGGAGGATCACCCCTCCACTTT. Its translation is CASSQDPRGGSPLHF.

The chain carries TRBV7-2 and TRBJ1-2; the D gene is possibly TRBD1 (5 bases). The germline gives CDR1 SGHTA, CDR2 FQGNSA. The CDR3 has 14 residues. Deletions cut 5 bases from V and 2 bases from J, with 12 bases between. The CDR3 loop is CASSPRATNYGYTF. The DNA for the CDR3 is TGTGCCAGCAGCCCCAGGGCTACCAACTATGGCTACACCTTC.

The gene calls are TRBV5-6 and TRBJ2-2; 8 nucleotides match TRBD2. Germline V gene lookup returns CDR1 SGHDT and CDR2 YYEEEE. The CDR3 runs to 16 residues. V shed 1 base and J 5 bases; nucleotides not matched to a gene: 7. The CDR3 sequence: CASSLRRGAKTGELFF. The CDR3 bases are TGTGCCAGCAGCTTGAGGCGGGGGGCAAAGACCGGGGAGCTGTTTTTT. Combining the CDR3 with reference TRBV5-6 and TRBJ2-2 gives the whole variable domain DAGVTQSPTHLIKTRGQQVTLRCSPKSGHDTVSWYQQALGQGPQFIFQYYEEEERQRGNFPDRFSGHQFPNYSSELNVNALLLGDSALYLCASSLRRGAKTGELFFGEGSRLTVL.

The V gene is TRBV5-6, the J gene TRBJ1-5; no reliable D call. The V end was cut by 3 bases, the J end by 7 bases, with 5 bases between. Per germline, CDR1 SGHDT and CDR2 YYEEEE. The CDR3 extends over 11 amino acids. The CDR3 spells CASSSGQPQHF. CDR3 nucleotides: TGTGCCAGCAGCTCCGGGCAGCCCCAGCATTTT. The full variable domain, in which reference TRBV5-6 and TRBJ1-5 provide the parts outside the CDR3, is DAGVTQSPTHLIKTRGQQVTLRCSPKSGHDTVSWYQQALGQGPQFIFQYYEEEERQRGNFPDRFSGHQFPNYSSELNVNALLLGDSALYLCASSSGQPQHFGDGTRLSIL.

A few counts support this clone. The CDR3 DNA is TGTGCCAGCAGTCCCCTCGGGTACGGGGATTCACCCCTCCACTTT. It codes for CASSPLGYGDSPLHF. This rearrangement joins TRBV6-5 to TRBJ1-6, with no clear D. CDR1 and CDR2 (germline): MNHEY, SVGAGI. The ends were cut back, 5 bases at V and 8 bases at J, with 16 bases in the middle. The CDR3 has 15 residues.

The chain recombines TRBV4-2 with TRBJ1-5; D is unclear. Per germline, CDR1 LGHNA and CDR2 YNFKEQ. The V end was cut by 0 bases, the J end by 6 bases, with 6 bases between. The CDR3 spans 13 residues. The CDR3 bases are TGTGCCAGCAGCCAAGATCAACTTCAGCCCCAGCATTTT. As protein: CASSQDQLQPQHF.

The V call is TRBV2, the J call TRBJ2-5, with TRBD1 identical over 8 bases. Unmatched junction bases numbered 5, after V lost 4 bases and J lost 4 bases. This CDR3 contains 14 residues. Germline lookup yields CDR1 SNHLY and CDR2 FYNNEI. CDR3 nucleotide sequence: TGTGCCAGCAGTGCAGGGGGCGCAGGAGAGACCCAGTACTTC. Protein: CASSAGGAGETQYF.

This chain links TRBV20-1 with TRBJ1-4, with TRBD1 identical over 11 bases. Germline V gives CDR1 DFQATT, CDR2 SNEGSKA (reference sequence). The CDR3 runs to 15 residues. Trimming took 3 bases from V and 7 from J; bases not matched to a gene: 7. The CDR3 DNA follows: TGCAGTGCTAGTACGGGGACAGGGGGTGTTGAAAAACTGTTTTTT. Translated, it gives CSASTGTGGVEKLFF.

The V and J genes are TRBV30 and TRBJ1-3, with a weak D call TRBD1 (5 bases). V lost 5 bases and J lost 0, with 11 bases in between. CDR1 GTSNPN and CDR2 SVGIG come from the germline V gene (reference sequence). The CDR3 has 14 residues. The CDR3, as DNA: TGTGCCTGGGGGGGGGAGAGCTCTGGAAACACCATATATTTT. This codes for CAWGGESSGNTIYF.

The chain recombines TRBV6-5 with TRBJ1-3, with no clear D. V was cut by 7 bases and J by 4 bases, with 8 bases left in between. Per the germline V gene, CDR1 is MNHEY and CDR2 is SVGAGI. The CDR3 loop spans 12 amino acids. The CDR3 DNA follows: TGTGCCAGCACCGTCAGCGGAAACACCATATATTTT. The encoded protein is CASTVSGNTIYF.

The genes are TRBV7-3 and TRBJ2-5; the D gene is possibly TRBD1 (6 bases). The ends were cut back, 5 bases at V and 0 bases at J, with 10 bases in the middle. There are 14 residues in the CDR3. Germline CDR1 SGHTA, CDR2 FQGTGA. The CDR3: CASSRTGHQETQYF. The CDR3 DNA sequence: TGTGCCAGCAGCCGAACAGGGCACCAAGAGACCCAGTACTTC.

The rearrangement joins TRBV6-6 to TRBJ2-2; the match to TRBD1 covers 7 bases. The germline gives CDR1 MNHNY, CDR2 SVGAGI (reference sequence). CDR3 length: 15 amino acids. V lost 0 bases, J lost 7 bases, and 5 bases stayed unmatched. This CDR3 reads CASSYSRGSGGELFF. The DNA of the CDR3 is TGTGCCAGCAGTTACTCCAGGGGGTCGGGCGGGGAGCTGTTTTTT.

The chain has TRBV7-7 and TRBJ1-6; D gene ambiguous. Germline V gives CDR1 SSHAT, CDR2 FNYEAQ (reference sequence). V was pared by 5 bases and J by 5 bases, with 13 bases between. This CDR3 region has 15 residues. CDR3 DNA sequence: TGTGCCAGCAGCCCCGACATCTTTAATAATTCACCCCTCCACTTT. Protein product: CASSPDIFNNSPLHF.

This clone was recorded once. The chain combines TRBV12-3 or TRBV12-4 with TRBJ2-1; D not certain. The CDR3 is made up of 11 amino acids. Trimming cost V 7 bases and J 9 bases, with 10 bases left between them. CDR3 amino acids: CASTKSLEQFF. CDR3 nucleotide sequence: TGTGCCAGCACCAAGTCCCTTGAGCAGTTCTTC.

This sequence joins TRBV27 and TRBJ1-5; D perhaps matches TRBD1 (6 bases). The germline CDR1 and CDR2 sequences are MNHEY and SMNVEV (reference sequence). The V gene lost 8 bases and the J gene lost 1 base, with 15 bases spanning the gap. The CDR3 runs to 15 residues. CDR3 nucleotides: TGTGCCAGCCAGTCTGTACAGGGAAGCAATCAGCCCCAGCATTTT. This encodes CASQSVQGSNQPQHF.

A note on this clone: A junction end diverges from the germline sequence, so it may reflect a read error. The rearrangement joins TRBV6-2 or TRBV6-3 to TRBJ2-4; D might be TRBD2 (6 bases). Germline V gene data show CDR1 as MNHEY and CDR2 as SVGEGT. The length of the CDR3 is 17 residues. CDR3 residues: CASSYSRGPEGRRHLDF. CDR3 in DNA: TGTGCCAGCAGTTACTCGAGAGGCCCGGAGGGACGACGACACCTGGACTTC.

V and J are TRBV6-2 or TRBV6-3 and TRBJ2-3; 8 bases line up with TRBD2. Germline CDR1 is MNHEY and CDR2 is SVGEGT. V dropped 4 bases and J dropped 0; count of bases not matched to a gene: 18. The CDR3 runs 20 residues. The CDR3 is CASSFWSGREDSYSTDTQYF. The DNA of the CDR3 is TGTGCCAGCAGTTTCTGGAGCGGGCGGGAGGATTCGTATAGCACAGATACGCAGTATTTT.

Remarks on this clone: Other DNA sequences within the sample encode an identical CDR3. J is TRBJ2-7 and V is TRBV5-6, with 9 bases fitting TRBD1. The CDR3 is 14 residues long. The germline CDR1 and CDR2 sequences are SGHDT and YYEEEE. The ends lost 0 bases at V and 2 bases at J; junction bases unmatched: 0. The CDR3 sequence: CASSLGQGAYEQYF. CDR3 in DNA: TGTGCCAGCAGCTTGGGACAGGGGGCCTACGAGCAGTACTTC.

Points on this clone: Other DNA sequences of this sample code for an identical CDR3. V usage is TRBV7-9 and J usage is TRBJ1-3; D gene unclear. V was shortened by 1 base and J by 3 bases, with 4 bases between the two germline ends. The CDR3 has 13 amino acids. Per the germline V gene, CDR1 is SEHNR and CDR2 is FQNEAQ (reference sequence). CDR3 nucleotide sequence: TGTGCCAGCAGCTTAGTTAGTGGAAACACCATATATTTT. Encoded protein: CASSLVSGNTIYF.

The genes are TRBV6-4 and TRBJ1-1; TRBD1 might be the D (5 bases). Germline values: CDR1 MRHNA, CDR2 SNTAGT. V was trimmed by 3 bases and J by 1 base, leaving 18 bases between them. This CDR3 comprises 17 residues. The CDR3 is CASSEGAGFIENTEAFF. The CDR3 nucleotides are TGTGCCAGCAGTGAAGGGGCAGGGTTTATCGAGAACACTGAAGCTTTCTTT.